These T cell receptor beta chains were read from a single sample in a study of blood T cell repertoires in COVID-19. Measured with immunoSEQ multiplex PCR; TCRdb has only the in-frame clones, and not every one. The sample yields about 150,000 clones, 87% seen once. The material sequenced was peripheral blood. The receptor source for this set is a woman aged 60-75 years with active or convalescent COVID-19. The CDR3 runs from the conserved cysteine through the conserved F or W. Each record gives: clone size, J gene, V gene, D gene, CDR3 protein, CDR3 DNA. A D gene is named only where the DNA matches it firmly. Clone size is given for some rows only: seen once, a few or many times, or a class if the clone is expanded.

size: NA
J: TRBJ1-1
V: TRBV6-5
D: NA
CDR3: CASTEDGTNTEAFF
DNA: TGTGCCAGCACCGAGGACGGGACTAACACTGAAGCTTTCTTT

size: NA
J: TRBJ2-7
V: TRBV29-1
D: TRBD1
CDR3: CSVGTGTYEQYF
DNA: TGCAGCGTTGGGACAGGGACCTACGAGCAGTACTTC

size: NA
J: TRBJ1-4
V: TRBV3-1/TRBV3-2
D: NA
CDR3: CASSPRDGQNEKLFF
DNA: TGTGCCAGCAGTCCGAGGGACGGACAGAATGAAAAACTGTTTTTT

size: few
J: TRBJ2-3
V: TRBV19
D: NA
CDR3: CASNSAAASDTDTQYF
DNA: TGTGCCAGTAACTCGGCGGCGGCCTCGGACACAGATACGCAGTATTTT

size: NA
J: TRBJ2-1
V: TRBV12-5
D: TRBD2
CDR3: CASGPMTSGGLYNEQFF
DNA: TGTGCTAGTGGCCCCATGACTAGCGGGGGATTATACAATGAGCAGTTCTTC

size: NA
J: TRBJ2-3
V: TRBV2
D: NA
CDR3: CASRSTEADTQYF
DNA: TGTGCCAGCAGGTCGACAGAAGCAGATACGCAGTATTTT

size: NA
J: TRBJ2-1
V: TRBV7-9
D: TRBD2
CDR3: CASSLGPSGGGWEQFF
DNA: TGTGCCAGCAGCTTAGGCCCTAGCGGGGGCGGCTGGGAGCAGTTCTTC

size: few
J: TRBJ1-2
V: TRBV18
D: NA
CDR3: CASSQGSVDMDYGYTF
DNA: TGTGCCAGCTCCCAGGGGTCAGTGGACATGGACTATGGCTACACCTTC

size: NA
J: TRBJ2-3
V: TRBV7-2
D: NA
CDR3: CASSSGAGASTDTQYF
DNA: TGTGCCAGCAGCTCCGGGGCGGGGGCCAGCACAGATACGCAGTATTTT

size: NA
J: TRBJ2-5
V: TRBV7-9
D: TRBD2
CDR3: CASSLVSGGVYRETQYF
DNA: TGTGCCAGCAGCTTAGTCAGCGGGGGGGTTTATCGGGAGACCCAGTACTTC

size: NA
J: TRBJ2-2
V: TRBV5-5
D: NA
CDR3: CASSLEGQKLFF
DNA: TGTGCCAGCAGCTTGGAGGGGCAGAAGCTGTTTTTT

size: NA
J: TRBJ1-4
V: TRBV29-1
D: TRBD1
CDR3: CSVGTGSREKLFF
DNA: TGCAGCGTTGGGACAGGGTCTCGAGAAAAACTGTTTTTT

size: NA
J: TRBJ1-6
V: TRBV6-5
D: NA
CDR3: CASSYSQGYSPLHF
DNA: TGTGCCAGCAGTTACTCCCAGGGGTATTCACCCCTCCACTTT

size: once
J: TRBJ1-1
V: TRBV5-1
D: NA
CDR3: CASILPLSGNTEAFF
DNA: TGCGCCAGCATCCTCCCCTTGTCCGGGAACACTGAAGCTTTCTTT

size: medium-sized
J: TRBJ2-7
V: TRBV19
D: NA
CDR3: CASILWPYEQYF
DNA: TGTGCCAGTATCCTCTGGCCCTACGAGCAGTACTTC

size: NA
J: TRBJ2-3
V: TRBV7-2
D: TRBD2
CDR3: CASSLNGGAMPDTQYF
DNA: TGTGCCAGCAGCTTAAACGGGGGGGCCATGCCCGATACGCAGTATTTT

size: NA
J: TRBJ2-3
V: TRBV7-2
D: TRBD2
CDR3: CASSLLGLAPDTQYF
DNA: TGTGCCAGCAGCTTACTGGGACTAGCCCCAGATACGCAGTATTTT

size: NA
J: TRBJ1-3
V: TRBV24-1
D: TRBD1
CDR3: CATETQGAAGNTIYF
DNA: TGTGCCACAGAGACCCAGGGGGCGGCTGGAAACACCATATATTTT

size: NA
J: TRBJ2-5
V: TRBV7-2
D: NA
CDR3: CASSFSGRETQYF
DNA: TGTGCCAGCAGCTTTTCAGGAAGAGAGACCCAGTACTTC

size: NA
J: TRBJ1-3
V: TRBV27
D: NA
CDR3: CASSLDSVSGNTIYF
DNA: TGTGCCAGCAGTTTAGACAGCGTCTCTGGAAACACCATATATTTT

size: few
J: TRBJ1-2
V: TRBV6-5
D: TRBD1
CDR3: CASTTGGFNGYTF
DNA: TGTGCCAGCACCACAGGGGGCTTTAATGGCTACACCTTC

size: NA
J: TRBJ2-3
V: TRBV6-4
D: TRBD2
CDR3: CASSTGTSGALSTDTQYF
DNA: TGTGCCAGCAGCACCGGGACTAGCGGGGCTTTAAGCACAGATACGCAGTATTTT